The clone carrying this T cell receptor (beta chain) was detected ten times or more. The data are from a study of T cell repertoires in cytomegalovirus infection. TCRdb re-derived calls from the reads in MiXCR, one entry per CDR3 protein. In the table there are 740,000 or so distinct CDR3 sequences, less than 40% of which are singletons. After removal of 5 bases from V and 2 bases from J, the junction contained 12 bases not matched to a gene. CDR1 is MDHEN and CDR2 is SYDVKM in the germline V gene. The CDR3 covers 16 residues. The TCR comes from a human donor in good health (CMV status not recorded). Some clones in this sample may be carry-over from other donors' samples. The chain has TRBV28 and TRBJ2-7, with 7 bases matching TRBD1. The sequencing input was PBMCs. DNA of the CDR3: TGTGCCAGCAGTCTTCTCCGGGACAGACTCCCCTACGAGCAGTACTTC. Translation gives CASSLLRDRLPYEQYF.